These 8 T cell receptor beta chains originate from one sample sequenced in a study of graft-versus-host responses after intestinal transplantation. Sequencing was performed with immunoSEQ multiplex PCR; in TCRdb, only in-frame clones are kept and a portion is missing. Found here are 60,000 to 65,000 clones, around 90% of them singletons; the top ten hold 1.5% to 2%. Graft tissue was processed to release intraepithelial and lamina propria lymphocytes. Sample: ileum tissue, taken more than 350 days after transplant. These receptor sequences come from a human patient who received an intestinal transplant, so some T cells may come from the graft donor.

The chain couples TRBV5-1 to TRBJ2-1; 13 bases line up with TRBD2. The CDR3 totals 14 residues. V was clipped by 6 bases and J by 7 bases; unmatched bases: 4. In germline, CDR1 is SGHRS, CDR2 YFSETQ. As DNA, the CDR3 is TGCGCCAGCAACCTGGGACTAGCGGGGAATGAGCAGTTCTTC. Residues: CASNLGLAGNEQFF.

The genes are TRBV10-1 and TRBJ2-3; TRBD2 matches 9 bases. The CDR3 runs to 15 residues. Looked up from germline, CDR1 is WNHNN and CDR2 is SYGVQD (reference sequence). The ends lost 3 bases at V and 2 bases at J; junction bases unmatched: 3. The CDR3 sequence is CASSDSGGNTDTQYF. DNA for the CDR3: TGCGCCAGCAGTGATAGCGGGGGAAACACAGATACGCAGTATTTT.

V gene TRBV9 combines with J gene TRBJ1-2, with 10 bases that match TRBD1. Germline CDR1 and CDR2: SGDLS and YYNGEE. Losses at the gene ends were 0 bases for V and 3 bases for J; bases not matched to a gene: 5. The CDR3 has 16 amino acids. The CDR3 spells CASSVVGDRGDYGYTF. The DNA of the CDR3 is TGTGCCAGCAGCGTAGTTGGGGACAGGGGAGACTATGGCTACACCTTC.

This clone turned up a few times. The J gene is TRBJ2-5, the V gene TRBV4-2; a weak D match, TRBD2 (5 bases). V lost 10 bases and J 0 bases, leaving 12 bases between the germline ends. This CDR3 spans 13 amino acids. Germline V gene data show CDR1 as LGHNA and CDR2 as YNFKEQ. The CDR3, as DNA: TGTGCCACCCTGGACTCAAACCAAGAGACCCAGTACTTC. The encoded protein is CATLDSNQETQYF.

The CDR3 bases are TGTGCCAGCAGTTACCTGGGTAGCAATCAGCCCCAGCATTTT. Translated: CASSYLGSNQPQHF. The chain uses TRBV6-5 and TRBJ1-5; D gene ambiguous. Germline CDR1 and CDR2: MNHEY and SVGAGI. Trimming pared 2 bases from V and 0 bases from J, leaving 5 bases between. The CDR3 length is 14 residues.

The chain links TRBV18 to TRBJ2-1; maybe TRBD2 (6 bases). CDR3 length: 15 residues. V lost 0 bases, J lost 1 base, and 7 bases lay in between. Germline loops: CDR1 KGHSH, CDR2 LQKENI. In DNA form, the CDR3 reads TGTGCCAGCTCACCACCCGGGAGTTCCTACAATGAGCAGTTCTTC. Protein product: CASSPPGSSYNEQFF.

The genes are TRBV12-5 and TRBJ2-3, with a tentative D call TRBD1 (5 bases). From germline, CDR1 is LGHNT and CDR2 FRNRAP. Trimming cost V 7 bases and J 0 bases, with 17 bases left between them. This CDR3 region has 16 residues. The CDR3 reads CASAPRTKTSTDTQYF. Here the CDR3 DNA reads TGTGCTAGTGCCCCCCGGACAAAGACTAGCACAGATACGCAGTATTTT.

CDR3 in amino acids: CASSSIPSGGPTDTQYF. Here the CDR3 DNA reads TGTGCCAGCAGCTCCATCCCTAGCGGGGGCCCCACAGATACGCAGTATTTT. The V and J genes are TRBV7-9 and TRBJ2-3; 10 bases match TRBD2. J gave up 2 bases and V 4 bases, and 9 bases lay outside the gene matches. The CDR3 spans 17 residues. Germline CDR1 and CDR2: SEHNR and FQNEAQ (reference sequence).